Each of the 29 T cell receptor beta chains below was sequenced from the same sample in a study of T cell responses to AZD1222 COVID-19 vaccine. The repertoire was sequenced with immunoSEQ multiplex PCR; TCRdb's copy has only in-frame clones and lacks some. The profile shows about 160,000 clones, around nine tenths of them singletons. The sample consisted of peripheral blood, taken on day 0 of AZD1222 vaccination. These receptors were collected from an adult in good health.

The chain recombines TRBV27 with TRBJ2-7; possibly TRBD1 or TRBD2 for D (6 bases each). CDR1 and CDR2 (germline): MNHEY, SMNVEV (reference sequence). The CDR3 length is 12 residues. V was pared by 2 bases and J by 7 bases, with 9 bases between. The CDR3 DNA follows: TGTGCCAGCAGTTTAGTAGGGGGGGAGCAGTACTTC. Translated: CASSLVGGEQYF.

V and J are TRBV7-2 and TRBJ1-5, with a weak D call TRBD1 (5 bases). Germline lookup yields CDR1 SGHTA and CDR2 FQGNSA. CDR3 length equals 15 residues. Between the trimmed V and J ends, which lost 1 base and 0 bases, there was a span of 7 bases. CDR3 region: CASSLVGDSNQPQHF. The CDR3 DNA sequence: TGTGCCAGCAGCTTAGTAGGGGATAGCAATCAGCCCCAGCATTTT.

The chain employs TRBV28 and TRBJ1-6; D not resolved. This CDR3 region has 16 residues. V was trimmed by 1 base and J by 14 bases, leaving 21 bases between them. The germline V gene encodes CDR1 MDHEN and CDR2 SYDVKM. CDR3 region: CASSLLTDVIFGTLHF. The CDR3 DNA is TGTGCCAGCAGTTTATTAACAGATGTAATTTTTGGGACCCTCCACTTT. Using reference TRBV28 and TRBJ1-6 for the parts outside the CDR3, the full variable domain is DVKVTQSSRYLVKRTGEKVFLECVQDMDHENMFWYRQDPGLGLRLIYFSYDVKMKEKGDIPEGYSVSREKKERFSLILESASTNQTSMYLCASSLLTDVIFGTLHFGNGTRLTVT.

V usage is TRBV6-2 or TRBV6-3 and J usage is TRBJ1-4, with 9 bases aligning to TRBD1. V dropped 5 bases and J dropped 8; count of bases not matched to a gene: 6. Germline V gene sequence: CDR1 MNHEY, CDR2 SVGEGT. This CDR3 is built from 14 residues. The CDR3 DNA reads as TGTGCCAGCAGTCTACAGGGGGCGAGAGAAAAACTGTTTTTT. Translation gives CASSLQGAREKLFF.

J is TRBJ2-1 and V is TRBV6-2 or TRBV6-3; 7 bases line up with TRBD2. V lost 8 bases, J lost 9 bases, and 10 bases stayed unmatched. This CDR3 is built from 13 residues. From germline, CDR1 is MNHEY and CDR2 SVGEGT. CDR3 DNA sequence: TGTGCCAGCGGCCTAGCGGACCATGGTGAGCAGTTCTTC. Amino acid sequence: CASGLADHGEQFF.

The rearrangement joins TRBV7-3 to TRBJ2-5; 7 bases agree with TRBD2. Germline CDR1 is SGHTA and CDR2 is FQGTGA. V shed 4 bases and J 5 bases; nucleotides not matched to a gene: 13. The CDR3 is 16 residues long. The CDR3 region has the DNA TGTGCCAGCAGCTCCCTACGTGCGCGGGAGCAGGAGACCCAGTACTTC. Its protein is CASSSLRAREQETQYF.

This clone was detected once. The chain recombines TRBV10-2 with TRBJ1-6; 9 bases fit TRBD1. This CDR3 has 18 amino acids. Germline V gene lookup returns CDR1 WSHSY and CDR2 SAAADI. V trimming: 10 bases; J trimming: 5 bases; junction bases outside the gene matches: 18. The CDR3 nucleotides read TGCGCCATCTCTACGGGGACAGGGAGCTTGGGAAATAATTCACCCCTCCACTTT. Translation gives CAISTGTGSLGNNSPLHF.

V usage is TRBV9 and J usage is TRBJ1-3, with D possibly matching TRBD1 (6 bases). Germline V lookup: CDR1 SGDLS, CDR2 YYNGEE. Trimming stripped 0 bases from V and 2 bases from J, with 12 bases between. This CDR3 has 16 amino acids. CDR3 sequence reads: CASSVELRGAGNTIYF. The CDR3 nucleotides are TGTGCCAGCAGCGTAGAATTAAGGGGGGCTGGAAACACCATATATTTT.

The chain combines TRBV6-6 with TRBJ2-4; 7 nucleotides match TRBD2. Germline CDR1 is MNHNY and CDR2 is SVGAGI (reference sequence). The CDR3 spans 17 residues. V lost 6 bases, J lost 1 base, and 12 bases stayed unmatched. The CDR3 loop reads CASSRAGPQGAKNIQYF. In DNA form, the CDR3 reads TGTGCCAGCAGCCGAGCGGGACCCCAAGGGGCCAAAAACATTCAGTACTTC.

CDR3 DNA sequence: TGTGCCAGCAGCTTAGTGCAATGGACAGGGTTCTCCACCGGGGAGCTGTTTTTT. This encodes CASSLVQWTGFSTGELFF. The rearrangement links TRBV7-2 to TRBJ2-2, with 8 bases aligning to TRBD1. The V gene's germline CDR1 is SGHTA and CDR2 FQGNSA. The CDR3 has 18 residues. Trimming removed 1 base from V and 4 bases from J; junction bases left unmatched: 11.

The chain uses TRBV30 and TRBJ2-7, with TRBD2 identical over 7 bases. The V and J ends lost 0 bases and 4 bases, in that order; junction bases with no gene match: 6. CDR1 is GTSNPN, CDR2 SVGIG, per germline (reference sequence). The CDR3 has 14 amino acids. Here the CDR3 reads CAWSVLTGGYEQYF. The CDR3 nucleotides are TGTGCCTGGAGTGTACTCACGGGGGGATACGAGCAGTACTTC.

The rearrangement uses TRBV6-1 and TRBJ2-5; D might be TRBD2 (5 bases). The CDR3 totals 12 residues. The germline V and J ends were trimmed by 1 base and 9 bases, with 9 bases remaining between them. Germline values: CDR1 MNHNS, CDR2 SASEGT. CDR3 protein: CASSEVELAQYF. CDR3 in DNA: TGTGCCAGCAGTGAAGTGGAACTAGCCCAGTACTTC.

This sequence joins TRBV28 and TRBJ2-5, with D unclear. V was pared by 3 bases and J by 5 bases, with 13 bases between. The CDR3 is 14 amino acids. CDR1 MDHEN and CDR2 SYDVKM come from the germline V gene. CDR3 loop: CASSLARFRETQYF. For the CDR3, the DNA is TGTGCCAGCAGTTTGGCCCGGTTTCGTGAGACCCAGTACTTC.

This clone was seen just once. This chain uses TRBV7-2 with TRBJ1-4; D remains unclear. Trimming left V 1 base short and J 8 bases short, with 8 bases between. Germline V gene data show CDR1 as SGHTA and CDR2 as FQGNSA. This CDR3 comprises 13 residues. Here the CDR3 reads CASSLGFLEKLFF. The DNA for the CDR3 is TGTGCCAGCAGCTTAGGGTTCCTGGAAAAACTGTTTTTT. The full variable domain, in which reference TRBV7-2 and TRBJ1-4 provide the parts outside the CDR3, is GAGVSQSPSNKVTEKGKDVELRCDPISGHTALYWYRQSLGQGLEFLIYFQGNSAPDKSGLPSDRFSAERTGGSVSTLTIQRTQQEDSAVYLCASSLGFLEKLFFGSGTQLSVL.

The rearrangement joins TRBV28 to TRBJ1-2; D is unresolved. Trimming removed 2 bases at V and 10 bases at J, with 11 bases between. CDR3 length: 12 amino acids. In germline, CDR1 is MDHEN, CDR2 SYDVKM. CDR3 bases: TGTGCCAGCAGTTTAGCGGACCGACACTACACCTTC. This sequence encodes CASSLADRHYTF.

This clone has a single count. The rearrangement joins TRBV4-2 to TRBJ2-1, with 12 bases aligning to TRBD1. CDR1 is LGHNA and CDR2 is YNFKEQ in the germline V gene. The CDR3 totals 19 residues. Germline trimming cut 4 bases from V and 7 bases from J; bases unmatched to any gene: 17. The CDR3 loop is CASSPTPGQGAVSDNEQFF. The CDR3 bases are TGTGCCAGCAGCCCGACACCGGGACAGGGGGCTGTATCGGATAATGAGCAGTTCTTC.

The chain is built from TRBV4-3 and TRBJ2-6; D is perhaps TRBD2 (6 bases). The V end lost 3 bases, the J end lost 4 bases, and 19 bases lay between the germline ends. Germline V gives CDR1 LGHNA, CDR2 YSLEER. The CDR3 totals 18 residues. CDR3 sequence (DNA): TGCGCCAGCAGCCAGTCCGATACTAGCTCTTCGGGGGCCAACGTCCTGACTTTC. This codes for CASSQSDTSSSGANVLTF.

The CDR3 DNA sequence: TGTGCCAGCAGCTCCCCTGCGGGTCCCACCGGGGAGCTGTTTTTT. Protein sequence: CASSSPAGPTGELFF. This rearrangement joins TRBV7-2 to TRBJ2-2; D might be TRBD2 (5 bases). The V gene lost 4 bases and the J gene lost 4 bases, with 13 bases spanning the gap. CDR3 size: 15 residues. Germline CDR1 SGHTA, CDR2 FQGNSA. Drawing the rest from reference TRBV7-2 and TRBJ2-2, the complete variable domain is GAGVSQSPSNKVTEKGKDVELRCDPISGHTALYWYRQSLGQGLEFLIYFQGNSAPDKSGLPSDRFSAERTGGSVSTLTIQRTQQEDSAVYLCASSSPAGPTGELFFGEGSRLTVL.

The chain couples TRBV7-3 to TRBJ2-6, with TRBD1 identical over 9 bases. CDR1 and CDR2 from the germline V gene are SGHTA and FQGTGA. The CDR3 length is 19 residues. V lost 4 bases to trimming and J lost 2 bases; unmatched junction nucleotides: 12. The CDR3 DNA follows: TGTGCCAGCAGCTCCCCTGCCCCGGGACAGGGACCTGGGGCCAACGTCCTGACTTTC. Its protein product is CASSSPAPGQGPGANVLTF.

CDR3 coding DNA: TGTGCCAGCAGCCCAGATCCTTTGGGCACAGATACGCAGTATTTT. This translates into CASSPDPLGTDTQYF. The chain is built from TRBV11-2 and TRBJ2-3; no reliable D call. Trimming cost V 5 bases and J 1 base, with 13 bases left between them. This CDR3 spans 15 amino acids. CDR1 SGHAT and CDR2 FQNNGV come from the germline V gene.

The genes are TRBV18 and TRBJ1-4, with TRBD1 identical over 11 bases. Germline V gives CDR1 KGHSH, CDR2 LQKENI. With 3 bases clipped from V and 8 bases from J, the junction kept 5 bases outside the gene matches. This CDR3 region has 15 residues. CDR3 DNA: TGTGCCAGCTCACCGCCGGGACAGGGGGGCGAAAAACTGTTTTTT. It yields the protein CASSPPGQGGEKLFF.

The V gene is TRBV24-1, the J gene TRBJ2-2; perhaps TRBD2 as D (7 bases). Germline V lookup: CDR1 KGHDR, CDR2 SFDVKD. V lost 1 base and J 0 bases, leaving 11 bases between the germline ends. The CDR3 covers 17 residues. The CDR3 DNA is TGTGCCACCAGTGATTTTGCGGGGGCTTCGAACACCGGGGAGCTGTTTTTT. Its protein is CATSDFAGASNTGELFF.

The rearrangement links TRBV6-6 to TRBJ2-3; perhaps D is TRBD1 or TRBD2 (5 bases each). The CDR3 spans 14 residues. Germline assignment: CDR1 MNHNY and CDR2 SVGAGI (reference sequence). V lost 6 bases, J lost 3 bases, and 13 bases lay in between. The CDR3: CASSPGSPTDTQYF. CDR3 in DNA: TGTGCCAGCAGCCCAGGGAGCCCTACAGATACGCAGTATTTT.

This chain uses TRBV29-1 with TRBJ2-7; 8 positions match TRBD1. CDR1 SQVTM and CDR2 ANQGSEA come from the germline V gene. V shed 2 bases, J shed 6 bases, and the junction held 6 bases outside the gene matches. The CDR3 spans 13 residues. CDR3 in amino acids: CSVELDRVREQYF. The CDR3, as DNA: TGCAGCGTTGAACTGGACAGGGTGCGCGAGCAGTACTTC.

This clone was seen only once. The chain links TRBV9 to TRBJ2-1; TRBD2 matches at 11 bases. V lost 4 bases to trimming and J lost 7 bases; unmatched junction nucleotides: 7. Germline values: CDR1 SGDLS, CDR2 YYNGEE. The CDR3 runs to 15 residues. The CDR3 reads CASSSVAGGPNEQFF. CDR3 nucleotides: TGTGCCAGCAGCTCGGTAGCGGGGGGGCCGAATGAGCAGTTCTTC.

This rearrangement joins TRBV5-6 to TRBJ2-2; maybe TRBD2 (6 bases). V lost 4 bases and J 0 bases, leaving 13 bases between the germline ends. Germline lookup yields CDR1 SGHDT and CDR2 YYEEEE. The CDR3 totals 16 residues. CDR3 amino acids: CASSPWAGTNTGELFF. The CDR3 DNA is TGTGCCAGCAGCCCGTGGGCGGGAACGAACACCGGGGAGCTGTTTTTT.

The chain employs TRBV6-5 and TRBJ2-1; 13 bases agree with TRBD2. The CDR3 length is 15 residues. Germline trimming cut 6 bases from V and 4 bases from J; bases unmatched to any gene: 3. CDR1 is MNHEY, CDR2 SVGAGI, per germline. CDR3 nucleotide sequence: TGTGCCAGCAGCGAGACTAGCGGGGGGTACAATGAGCAGTTCTTC. Its protein product is CASSETSGGYNEQFF.

This clone has ten or more counts. The gene calls are TRBV5-6 and TRBJ1-5; 7 nucleotides line up with TRBD1. Germline CDR1 reads SGHDT; CDR2 reads YYEEEE. Trimming cost V 3 bases and J 1 base; bases outside gene matches: 7. This CDR3 region has 16 residues. CDR3 nucleotides: TGTGCCAGCAGCTCCGCCTTACAGGGGAGCAATCAGCCCCAGCATTTT. It specifies CASSSALQGSNQPQHF.

The chain uses TRBV7-2 and TRBJ2-2; D may be TRBD1 (6 bases). CDR1 and CDR2 (germline): SGHTA, FQGNSA. The V end was cut by 6 bases, the J end by 4 bases, with 12 bases between. This CDR3 is built from 14 residues. The CDR3 bases are TGTGCCAGCAGTTGGGGGCCGGGCACCGGGGAGCTGTTTTTT. Translating gives CASSWGPGTGELFF.